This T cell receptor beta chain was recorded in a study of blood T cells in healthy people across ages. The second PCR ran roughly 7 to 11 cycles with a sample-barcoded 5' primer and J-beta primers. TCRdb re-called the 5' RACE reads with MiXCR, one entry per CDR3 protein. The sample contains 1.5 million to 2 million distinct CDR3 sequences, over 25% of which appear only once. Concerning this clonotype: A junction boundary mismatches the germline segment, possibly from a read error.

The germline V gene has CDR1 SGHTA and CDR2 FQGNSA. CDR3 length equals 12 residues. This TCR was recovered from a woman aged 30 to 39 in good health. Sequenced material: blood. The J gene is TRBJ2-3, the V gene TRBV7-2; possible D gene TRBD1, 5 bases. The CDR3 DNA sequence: TGTGCCAGCAGCCATATGACAGATATGCAGTATTTT. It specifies CASSHMTDMQYF.